This T cell receptor (beta chain) emerged from a study of cytomegalovirus exposure and HLA in healthy donors (TCRdb year 2017). With respect to the entire study: The 500 to 800 repertoires of the first cohort and the 95 to 150 validation repertoires were produced on the same platform, according to a later analysis. The study aimed to test whether signatures of past pathogen exposure could be identified by cataloging public T cell receptors. In addition to the first cohort of around 670 subjects, a separate validation cohort of 120 different subjects was used. High-throughput TCR immunosequencing, statistical association of individual TCRs with disease status, and machine learning were combined to predict cytomegalovirus infection status.

The research as a whole found: In vitro tests confirmed that three of the cytomegalovirus-associated TCR beta chains recognize cytomegalovirus antigens. Across donors, most TCR sequences were observed very rarely, whereas some public TCRs were present in many individuals. In the study, roughly 160 TCR beta chains were listed as associated with cytomegalovirus. Subsequent analysis determined that TCRs grouped into clusters in the first cohort also showed a tendency toward co-occurrence across the roughly 110 validation repertoires, and approximately 93% of cluster scores exceeded 0. The classifier was reported to diagnose cytomegalovirus status with high specificity and sensitivity in both the original cohort and the validation cohort. According to the authors, the approach could potentially be generalized to other disease states and immunological phenotypes. A later analysis had no HLA typing for the validation cohort, so co-occurrence there was scored across all 130 or so repertoires.

The germline V gene specifies MNHEY as CDR1 and SVGAGI as CDR2. The CDR3 numbers 15 residues from cysteine through phenylalanine. Just CDR3 DNA is preserved here, 45 bases in frame from base 1. Germline trimming: 5 bases from V, 5 bases from J; junction bases outside gene matches: 7. Note on this clone: Its recognized antigen is unknown. No clone much larger than this one lies a single base away; base qualities are absent.

The library was obtained by the immunoSEQ multiplex PCR assay. The paper's data handling went like this. A statistical classification framework was built for diagnosing cytomegalovirus status from the catalog of TCR beta chain sequences. TCRdb limited this immuneACCESS table to in-frame rearrangements with V and J called. A share of clones is missing; checked studies link under half to unresolved V genes, and the rest is unexplained. V and J calls and clone size come straight from that table; D and trimming were deduced from the DNA. Here the sample has roughly 73,000 clones; about 95% occur a single time. Approximately 3.4% of the sample belongs to the ten largest clones. Donors formed part of the validation cohort, which comprised 120 subjects and was distinct from the first cohort of 690 or so subjects.

The rearrangement joined TRBV6-5 to TRBJ2-5, with 11 bases matching TRBD2. This sequence originates from a young man in good health and CMV-seronegative. The specimen was PBMCs. The DNA sequence reads TGTGCCAGCAGTGTCCCGGGACTAGCGGTGGAGACCCAGTACTTC. It translates as CASSVPGLAVETQYF.